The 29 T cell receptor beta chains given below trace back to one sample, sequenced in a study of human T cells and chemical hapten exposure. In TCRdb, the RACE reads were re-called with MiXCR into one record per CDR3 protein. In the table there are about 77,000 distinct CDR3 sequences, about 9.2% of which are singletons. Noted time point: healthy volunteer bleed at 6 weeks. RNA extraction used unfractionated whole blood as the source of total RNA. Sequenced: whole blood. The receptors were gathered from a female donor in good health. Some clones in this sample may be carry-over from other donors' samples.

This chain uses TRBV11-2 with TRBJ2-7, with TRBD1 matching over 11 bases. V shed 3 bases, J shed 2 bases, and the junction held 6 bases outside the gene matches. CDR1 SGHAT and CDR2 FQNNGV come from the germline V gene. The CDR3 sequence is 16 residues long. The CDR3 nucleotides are TGTGCCAGCAGCTTGATAACGGGACAGGGGGCCTACGAGCAGTACTTC. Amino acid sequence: CASSLITGQGAYEQYF.

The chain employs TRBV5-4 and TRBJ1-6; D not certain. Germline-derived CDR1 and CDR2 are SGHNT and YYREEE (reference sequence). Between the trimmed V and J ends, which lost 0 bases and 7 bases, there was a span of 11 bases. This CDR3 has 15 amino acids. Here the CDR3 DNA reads TGTGCCAGCAGCTTGGACTTAATTCGAAATTCACCCCTCCACTTT. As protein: CASSLDLIRNSPLHF.

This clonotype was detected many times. The CDR3 protein is CASSGDREDGYTF. The DNA of the CDR3 is TGTGCCAGCTCAGGGGACAGGGAGGATGGCTACACCTTC. The V call is TRBV18, the J call TRBJ1-2; 9 positions match TRBD1. The germline gives CDR1 KGHSH, CDR2 LQKENI. The V segment lost 5 bases and the J segment 6 bases; nucleotides outside the gene matches: 4. The CDR3 has 13 amino acids.

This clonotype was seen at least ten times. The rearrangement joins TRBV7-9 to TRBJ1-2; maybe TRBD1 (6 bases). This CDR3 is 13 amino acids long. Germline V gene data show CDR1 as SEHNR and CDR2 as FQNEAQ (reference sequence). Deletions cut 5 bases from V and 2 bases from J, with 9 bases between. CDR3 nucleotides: TGTGCCAGCAGCCACGGGACAAACTATGGCTACACCTTC. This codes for CASSHGTNYGYTF.

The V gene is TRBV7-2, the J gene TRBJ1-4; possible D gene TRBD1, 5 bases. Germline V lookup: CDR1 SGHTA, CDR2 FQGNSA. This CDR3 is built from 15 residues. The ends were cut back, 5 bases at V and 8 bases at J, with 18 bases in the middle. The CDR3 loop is CASSLSRGSGEKLFF. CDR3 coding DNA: TGTGCCAGCAGCCTGAGCCGGGGGAGTGGGGAAAAACTGTTTTTT.

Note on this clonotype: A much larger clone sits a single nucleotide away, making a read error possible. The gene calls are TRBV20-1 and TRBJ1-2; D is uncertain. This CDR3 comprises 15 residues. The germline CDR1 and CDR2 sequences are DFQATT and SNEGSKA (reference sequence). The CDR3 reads CSASRDEETNDGYTF. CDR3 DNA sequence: TGCAGTGCTAGCCGGGATGAAGAGACTAACGATGGCTACACCTTC.

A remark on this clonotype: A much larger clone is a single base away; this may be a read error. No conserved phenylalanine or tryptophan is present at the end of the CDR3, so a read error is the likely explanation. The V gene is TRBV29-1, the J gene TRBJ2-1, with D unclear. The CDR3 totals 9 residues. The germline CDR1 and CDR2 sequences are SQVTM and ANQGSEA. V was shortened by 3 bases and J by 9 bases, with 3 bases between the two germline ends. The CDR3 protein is CSVDAEQFL. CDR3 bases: TGCAGCGTTGACGCTGAGCAGTTCCTC.

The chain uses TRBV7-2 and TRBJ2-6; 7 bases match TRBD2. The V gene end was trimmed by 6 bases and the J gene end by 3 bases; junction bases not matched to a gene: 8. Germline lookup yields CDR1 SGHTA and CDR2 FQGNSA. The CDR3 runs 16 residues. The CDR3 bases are TGTGCCAGCAGTGTGGGGCGGGGGTTTGGGGCCAACGTCCTGACTTTC. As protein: CASSVGRGFGANVLTF. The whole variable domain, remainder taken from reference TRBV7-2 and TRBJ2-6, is GAGVSQSPSNKVTEKGKDVELRCDPISGHTALYWYRQSLGQGLEFLIYFQGNSAPDKSGLPSDRFSAERTGGSVSTLTIQRTQQEDSAVYLCASSVGRGFGANVLTFGAGSRLTVL.

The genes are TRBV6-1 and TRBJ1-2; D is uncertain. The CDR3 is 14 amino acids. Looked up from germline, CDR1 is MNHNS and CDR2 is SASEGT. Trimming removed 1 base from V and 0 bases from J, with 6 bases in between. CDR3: CASSEVWTNYGYTF. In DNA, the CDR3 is TGTGCCAGCAGTGAAGTCTGGACTAACTATGGCTACACCTTC.

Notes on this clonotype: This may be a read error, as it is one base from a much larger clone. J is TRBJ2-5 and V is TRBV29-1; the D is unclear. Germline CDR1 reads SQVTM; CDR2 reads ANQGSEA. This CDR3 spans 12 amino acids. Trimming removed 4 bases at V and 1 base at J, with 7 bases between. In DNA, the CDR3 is TGCAGCGTTGGTACGGTCCAAGAGACCCAGTACTTC. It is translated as CSVGTVQETQYF.

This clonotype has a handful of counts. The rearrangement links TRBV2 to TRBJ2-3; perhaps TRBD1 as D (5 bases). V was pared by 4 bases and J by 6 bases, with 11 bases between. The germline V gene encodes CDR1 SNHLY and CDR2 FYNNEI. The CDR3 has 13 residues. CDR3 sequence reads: CASSGGRGDTQYF. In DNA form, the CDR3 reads TGTGCCAGCAGTGGGGGCCGTGGCGATACGCAGTATTTT.

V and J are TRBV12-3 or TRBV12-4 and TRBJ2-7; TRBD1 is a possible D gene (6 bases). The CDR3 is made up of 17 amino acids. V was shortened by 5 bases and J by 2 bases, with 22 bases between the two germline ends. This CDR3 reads CASSKFVRGLLAYEQYF. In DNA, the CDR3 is TGTGCCAGCAGTAAATTTGTGAGGGGGTTATTAGCCTACGAGCAGTACTTC.

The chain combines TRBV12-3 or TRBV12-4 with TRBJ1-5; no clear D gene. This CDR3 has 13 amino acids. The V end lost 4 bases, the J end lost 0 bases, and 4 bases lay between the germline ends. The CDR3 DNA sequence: TGTGCCAGCAGTTCGGATAGCAATCAGCCCCAGCATTTT. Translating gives CASSSDSNQPQHF.

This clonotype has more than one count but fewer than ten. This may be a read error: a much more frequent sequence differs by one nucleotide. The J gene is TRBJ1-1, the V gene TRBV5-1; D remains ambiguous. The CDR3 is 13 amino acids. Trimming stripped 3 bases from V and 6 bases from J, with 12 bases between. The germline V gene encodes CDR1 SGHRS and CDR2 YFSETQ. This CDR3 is CASSCDGIAEAFF. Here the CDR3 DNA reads TGCGCCAGCAGCTGTGATGGGATCGCTGAAGCTTTCTTT.

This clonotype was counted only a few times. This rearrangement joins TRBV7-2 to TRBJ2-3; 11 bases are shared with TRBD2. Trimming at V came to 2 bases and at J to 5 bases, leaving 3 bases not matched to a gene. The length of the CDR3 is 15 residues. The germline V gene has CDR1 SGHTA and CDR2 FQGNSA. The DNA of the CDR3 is TGTGCCAGCAGCTTAATTAGCGGGGGGGGAGATACGCAGTATTTT. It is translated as CASSLISGGGDTQYF.

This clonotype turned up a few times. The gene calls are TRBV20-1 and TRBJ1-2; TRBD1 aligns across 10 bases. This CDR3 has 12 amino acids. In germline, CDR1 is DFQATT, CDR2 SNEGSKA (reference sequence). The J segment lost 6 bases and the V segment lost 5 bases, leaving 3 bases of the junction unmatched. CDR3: CSAGGTGDGYTF. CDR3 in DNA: TGCAGTGCTGGAGGGACAGGGGATGGCTACACCTTC.

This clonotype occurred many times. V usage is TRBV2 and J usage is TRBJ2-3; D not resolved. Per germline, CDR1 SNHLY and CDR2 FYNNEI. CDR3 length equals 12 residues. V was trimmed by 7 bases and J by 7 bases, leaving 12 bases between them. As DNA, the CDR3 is TGTGCCAGCACGGGCAGCACGAATACGCAGTATTTT. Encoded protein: CASTGSTNTQYF.

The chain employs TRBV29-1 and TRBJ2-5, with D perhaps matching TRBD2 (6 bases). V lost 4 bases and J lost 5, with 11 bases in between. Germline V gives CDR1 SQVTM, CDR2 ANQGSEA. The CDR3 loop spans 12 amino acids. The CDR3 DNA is TGCAGCGTTGGAGTGGGGAGGGAGACCCAGTACTTC. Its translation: CSVGVGRETQYF.

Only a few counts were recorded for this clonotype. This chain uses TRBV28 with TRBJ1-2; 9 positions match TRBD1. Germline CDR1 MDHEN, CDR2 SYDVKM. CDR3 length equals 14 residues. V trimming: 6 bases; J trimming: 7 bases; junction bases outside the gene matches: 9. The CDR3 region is CASSRTGTGTGYTF. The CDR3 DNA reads TGTGCCAGCAGCCGTACCGGGACAGGGACTGGCTACACCTTC.

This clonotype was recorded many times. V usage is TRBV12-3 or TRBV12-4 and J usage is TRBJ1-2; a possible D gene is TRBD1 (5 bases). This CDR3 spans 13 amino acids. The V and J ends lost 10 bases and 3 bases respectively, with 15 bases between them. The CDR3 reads CAIPTQGYYGYTF. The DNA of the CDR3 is TGTGCCATCCCCACCCAGGGTTACTATGGCTACACCTTC.

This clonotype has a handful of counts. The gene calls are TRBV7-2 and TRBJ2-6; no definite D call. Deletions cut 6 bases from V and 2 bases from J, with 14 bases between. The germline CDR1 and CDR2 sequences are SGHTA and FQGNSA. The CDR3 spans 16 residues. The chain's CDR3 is CASSRTGTTGANVLTF. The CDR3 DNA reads TGTGCCAGCAGTCGGACGGGTACAACTGGGGCCAACGTCCTGACTTTC.

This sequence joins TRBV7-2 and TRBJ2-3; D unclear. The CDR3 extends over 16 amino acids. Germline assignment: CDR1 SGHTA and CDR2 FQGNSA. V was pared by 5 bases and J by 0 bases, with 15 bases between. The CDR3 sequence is CASSPLTASSTDTQYF. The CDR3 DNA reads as TGTGCCAGCAGCCCCCTGACGGCGTCTAGCACAGATACGCAGTATTTT. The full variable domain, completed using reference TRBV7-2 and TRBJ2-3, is GAGVSQSPSNKVTEKGKDVELRCDPISGHTALYWYRQSLGQGLEFLIYFQGNSAPDKSGLPSDRFSAERTGGSVSTLTIQRTQQEDSAVYLCASSPLTASSTDTQYFGPGTRLTVL.

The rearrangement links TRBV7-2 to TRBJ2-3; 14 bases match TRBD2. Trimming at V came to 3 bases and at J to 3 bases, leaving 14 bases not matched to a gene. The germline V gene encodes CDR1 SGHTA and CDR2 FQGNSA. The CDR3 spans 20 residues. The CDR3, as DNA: TGTGCCAGCAGCTTCCTAAAGACTAGCGGGGGGGCGGGTAGAACAGATACGCAGTATTTT. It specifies CASSFLKTSGGAGRTDTQYF.

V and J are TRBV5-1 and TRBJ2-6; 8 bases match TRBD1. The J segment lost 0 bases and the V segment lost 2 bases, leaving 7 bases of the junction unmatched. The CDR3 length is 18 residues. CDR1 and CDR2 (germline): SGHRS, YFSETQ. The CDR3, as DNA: TGCGCCAGCAGCTTCAGGACAGGGTTTCGCTCTGGGGCCAACGTCCTGACTTTC. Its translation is CASSFRTGFRSGANVLTF.

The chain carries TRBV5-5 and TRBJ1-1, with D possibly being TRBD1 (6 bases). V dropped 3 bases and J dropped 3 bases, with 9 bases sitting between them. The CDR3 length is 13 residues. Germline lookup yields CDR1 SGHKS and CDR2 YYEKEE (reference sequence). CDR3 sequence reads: CASSCAGDTEAFF. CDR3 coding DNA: TGTGCCAGCAGCTGTGCAGGGGACACTGAAGCTTTCTTT. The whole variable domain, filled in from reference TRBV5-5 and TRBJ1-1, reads DAGVTQSPTHLIKTRGQQVTLRCSPISGHKSVSWYQQVLGQGPQFIFQYYEKEERGRGNFPDRFSARQFPNYSSELNVNALLLGDSALYLCASSCAGDTEAFFGQGTRLTVV.

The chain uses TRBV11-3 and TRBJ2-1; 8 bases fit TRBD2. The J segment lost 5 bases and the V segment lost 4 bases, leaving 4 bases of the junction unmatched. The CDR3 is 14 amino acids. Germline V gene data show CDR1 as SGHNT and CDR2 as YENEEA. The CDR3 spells CASSSTSGDNEQFF. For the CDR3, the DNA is TGTGCCAGCAGCTCTACTAGCGGAGACAATGAGCAGTTCTTC.

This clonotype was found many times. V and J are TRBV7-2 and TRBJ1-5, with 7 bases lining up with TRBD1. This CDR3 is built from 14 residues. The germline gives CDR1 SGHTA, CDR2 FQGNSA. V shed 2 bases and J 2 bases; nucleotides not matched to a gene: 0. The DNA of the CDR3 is TGTGCCAGCAGCTTACAGGGGGGCAATCAGCCCCAGCATTTT. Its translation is CASSLQGGNQPQHF.

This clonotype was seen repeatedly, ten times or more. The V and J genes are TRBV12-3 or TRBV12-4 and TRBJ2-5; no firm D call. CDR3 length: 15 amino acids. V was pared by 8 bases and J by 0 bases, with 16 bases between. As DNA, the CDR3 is TGTGCCAGCTGGCAAGCTGGGCAGAACCAAGAGACCCAGTACTTC. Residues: CASWQAGQNQETQYF.

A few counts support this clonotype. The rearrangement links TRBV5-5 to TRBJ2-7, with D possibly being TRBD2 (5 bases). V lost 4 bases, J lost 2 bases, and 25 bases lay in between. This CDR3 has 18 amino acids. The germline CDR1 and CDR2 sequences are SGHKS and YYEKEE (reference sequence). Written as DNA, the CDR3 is TGTGCCAGCAGCCGGGAACGAGTCATCACCCGCACTACCTACGAGCAGTACTTC. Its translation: CASSRERVITRTTYEQYF. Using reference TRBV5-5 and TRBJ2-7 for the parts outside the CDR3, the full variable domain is DAGVTQSPTHLIKTRGQQVTLRCSPISGHKSVSWYQQVLGQGPQFIFQYYEKEERGRGNFPDRFSARQFPNYSSELNVNALLLGDSALYLCASSRERVITRTTYEQYFGPGTRLTVT.